This T cell receptor beta chain appears in the sequencing data of a study of blood T cell repertoires in COVID-19. Trimming took 2 bases from V and 8 from J, leaving 10 bases between them. From germline, CDR1 is WNHNN and CDR2 SYGVQD (reference sequence). This CDR3 has 13 residues. Produced via immunoSEQ multiplex PCR; TCRdb's table is partial and in-frame only. The sample has about 250,000 clones, roughly 86% seen once; the top ten hold approximately 2.4%. Participant-reported clinical history was the basis for cohort assignment. The chain combines TRBV10-1 with TRBJ2-1; D is undetermined. Sequencing was performed on PBMCs or T cells enriched from blood (not recorded which). The TCR originated in a woman between 25 and 40 years old with acute COVID-19. The CDR3 loop reads CASSETSTHEQFF. CDR3 DNA: TGCGCCAGCAGTGAGACCTCTACCCATGAGCAGTTCTTC.